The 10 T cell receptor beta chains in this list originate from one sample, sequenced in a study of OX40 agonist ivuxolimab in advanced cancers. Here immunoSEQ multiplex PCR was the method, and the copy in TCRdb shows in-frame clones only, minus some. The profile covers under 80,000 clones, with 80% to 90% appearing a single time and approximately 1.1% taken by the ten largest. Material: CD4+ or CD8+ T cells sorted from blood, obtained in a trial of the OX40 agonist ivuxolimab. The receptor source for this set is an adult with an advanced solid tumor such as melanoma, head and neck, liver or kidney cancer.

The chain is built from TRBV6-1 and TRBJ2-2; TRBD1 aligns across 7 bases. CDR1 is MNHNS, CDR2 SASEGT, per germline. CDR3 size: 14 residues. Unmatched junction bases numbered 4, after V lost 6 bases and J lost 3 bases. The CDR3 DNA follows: TGTGCCAGCAGAAACAGGGGTGACACCGGGGAGCTGTTTTTT. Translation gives CASRNRGDTGELFF.

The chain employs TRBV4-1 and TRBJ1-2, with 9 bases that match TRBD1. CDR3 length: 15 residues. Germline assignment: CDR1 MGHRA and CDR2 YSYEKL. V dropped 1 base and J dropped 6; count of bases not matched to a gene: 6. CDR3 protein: CASSQAGQGSHGYTF. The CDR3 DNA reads TGCGCCAGCAGCCAAGCCGGACAGGGGTCGCATGGCTACACCTTC.

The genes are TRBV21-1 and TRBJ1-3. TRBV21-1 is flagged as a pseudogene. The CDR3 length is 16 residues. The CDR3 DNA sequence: TGTGCCAGCAGCATATTAAAGGGAATCTCTGGAAACACCATATATTTT. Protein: CASSILKGISGNTIYF.

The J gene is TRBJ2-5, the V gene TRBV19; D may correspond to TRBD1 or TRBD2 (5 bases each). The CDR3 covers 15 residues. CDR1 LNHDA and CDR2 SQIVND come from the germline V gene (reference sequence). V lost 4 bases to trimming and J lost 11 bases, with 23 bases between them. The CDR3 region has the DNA TGTGCCAGTAGTAAAGTTGCGGACGGCGGCAGGGAGCAGTACTTC. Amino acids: CASSKVADGGREQYF.

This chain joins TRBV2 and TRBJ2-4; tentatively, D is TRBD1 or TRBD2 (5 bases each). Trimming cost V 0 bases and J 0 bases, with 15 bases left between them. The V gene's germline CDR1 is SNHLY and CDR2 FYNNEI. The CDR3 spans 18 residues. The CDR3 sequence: CASSEASRGAVAKNIQYF. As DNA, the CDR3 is TGTGCCAGCAGTGAAGCTTCTCGAGGGGCCGTAGCCAAAAACATTCAGTACTTC.

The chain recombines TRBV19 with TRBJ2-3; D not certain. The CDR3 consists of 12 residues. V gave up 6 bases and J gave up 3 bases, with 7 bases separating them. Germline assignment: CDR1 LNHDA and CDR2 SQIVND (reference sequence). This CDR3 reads CASRGITDTQYF. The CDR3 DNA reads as TGTGCCAGTAGGGGAATTACAGATACGCAGTATTTT.

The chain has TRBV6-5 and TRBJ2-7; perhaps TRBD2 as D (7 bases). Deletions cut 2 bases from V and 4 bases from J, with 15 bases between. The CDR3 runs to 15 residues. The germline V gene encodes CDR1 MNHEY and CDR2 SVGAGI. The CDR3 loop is CASSYNRGGGYEQYF. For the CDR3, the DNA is TGTGCCAGCAGTTACAATAGGGGGGGCGGGTACGAGCAGTACTTC.

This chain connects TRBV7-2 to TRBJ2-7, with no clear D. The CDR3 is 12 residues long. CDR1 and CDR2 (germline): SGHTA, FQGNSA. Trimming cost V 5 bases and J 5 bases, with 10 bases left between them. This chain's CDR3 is CASSRNGNEQYF. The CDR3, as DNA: TGTGCCAGCAGCCGAAATGGCAACGAGCAGTACTTC.

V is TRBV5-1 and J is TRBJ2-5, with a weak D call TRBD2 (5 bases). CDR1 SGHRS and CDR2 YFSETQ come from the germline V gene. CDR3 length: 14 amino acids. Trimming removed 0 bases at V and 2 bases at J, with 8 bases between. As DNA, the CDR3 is TGCGCCAGCAGCTTGGGGCCGGGACAAGAGACCCAGTACTTC. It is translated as CASSLGPGQETQYF.

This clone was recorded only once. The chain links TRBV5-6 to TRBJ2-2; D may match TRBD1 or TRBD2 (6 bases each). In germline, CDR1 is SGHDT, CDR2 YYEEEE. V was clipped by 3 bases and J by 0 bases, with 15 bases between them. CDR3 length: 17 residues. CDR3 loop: CASSWTVGGANTGELFF. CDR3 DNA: TGTGCCAGCAGCTGGACGGTGGGGGGCGCGAACACCGGGGAGCTGTTTTTT.